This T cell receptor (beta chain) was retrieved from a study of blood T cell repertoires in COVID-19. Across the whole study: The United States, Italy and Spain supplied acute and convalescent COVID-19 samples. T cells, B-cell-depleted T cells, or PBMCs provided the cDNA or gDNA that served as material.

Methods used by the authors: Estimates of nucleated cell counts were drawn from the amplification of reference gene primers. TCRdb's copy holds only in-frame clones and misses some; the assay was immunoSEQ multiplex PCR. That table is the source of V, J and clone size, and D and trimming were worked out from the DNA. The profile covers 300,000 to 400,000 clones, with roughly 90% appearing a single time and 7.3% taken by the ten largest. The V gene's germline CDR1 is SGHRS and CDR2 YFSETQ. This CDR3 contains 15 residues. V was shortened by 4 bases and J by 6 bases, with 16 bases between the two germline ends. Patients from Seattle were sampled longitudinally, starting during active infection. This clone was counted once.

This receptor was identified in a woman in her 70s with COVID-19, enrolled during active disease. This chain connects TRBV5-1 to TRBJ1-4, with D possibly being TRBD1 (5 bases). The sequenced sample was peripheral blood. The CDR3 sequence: CASSRVGAPDEKLFF. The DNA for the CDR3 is TGCGCCAGCAGCAGGGTAGGGGCGCCGGATGAAAAACTGTTTTTT.